This is a list of T cell receptor beta chains from one sample in a study of T cell repertoires in cytomegalovirus infection. TCRdb passed the reads through MiXCR, listing each CDR3 protein once. The table lists around 450,000 distinct CDR3 sequences, approximately 11% of them singletons. Sequencing input: PBMCs. The receptor set was obtained from a human donor in good health (CMV status not recorded). Some clones in this sample may be carry-over from other donors' samples. CDR3s include the opening cysteine and the closing phenylalanine or tryptophan. The order of the fields is CDR3 protein, CDR3 DNA, J gene, D gene, clone size, V gene. D genes are given only for firm matches. A row's size may be missing; if present it is once, few, many or a size class.

cdr3_aa: CASSQDVTSGRASSYNEQFF
cdr3_nt: TGTGCCAGCAGCCAAGATGTGACTAGCGGGAGGGCCAGCTCCTACAATGAGCAGTTCTTC
j_call: TRBJ2-1
d_call: TRBD2
clone_size: few
v_call: TRBV4-2

cdr3_aa: CASSLEAGGHFSYEQYF
cdr3_nt: TGTGCCAGCAGTTTAGAGGCAGGGGGCCACTTTTCCTACGAGCAGTACTTC
j_call: TRBJ2-7
d_call: TRBD1
clone_size: many
v_call: TRBV28

cdr3_aa: CASSQELTGPRHF
cdr3_nt: TGCGCCAGCAGCCAAGAACTAACAGGGCCTCGACATTTT
j_call: TRBJ1-5
d_call: NA
clone_size: many
v_call: TRBV4-1

cdr3_aa: CSASSGRVNQPQHF
cdr3_nt: TGCAGTGCTTCCTCCGGCAGGGTAAATCAGCCCCAGCATTTT
j_call: TRBJ1-5
d_call: NA
clone_size: many
v_call: TRBV20-1

cdr3_aa: CSARDGATGELFF
cdr3_nt: TGCAGTGCTAGAGATGGTGCAACCGGGGAGCTGTTTTTT
j_call: TRBJ2-2
d_call: NA
clone_size: many
v_call: TRBV20-1

cdr3_aa: CASSSRGRPYEQYF
cdr3_nt: TGTGCCAGCAGTTCTCGGGGAAGGCCCTACGAGCAGTACTTC
j_call: TRBJ2-7
d_call: NA
clone_size: many
v_call: TRBV6-5

cdr3_aa: CSAGARGNEQFF
cdr3_nt: TGCAGCGCTGGAGCCCGGGGCAATGAGCAGTTCTTC
j_call: TRBJ2-1
d_call: NA
clone_size: NA
v_call: TRBV29-1

cdr3_aa: CASSFSSGGLVTQYF
cdr3_nt: TGTGCCAGCAGCTTTTCTAGCGGGGGGCTTGTGACCCAGTACTTC
j_call: TRBJ2-5
d_call: TRBD2
clone_size: many
v_call: TRBV7-9

cdr3_aa: CATSPDSYGYTF
cdr3_nt: TGTGCCACCAGCCCGGACAGCTATGGCTACACCTTC
j_call: TRBJ1-2
d_call: NA
clone_size: few
v_call: TRBV24-1

cdr3_aa: CASRPIPRASNPNYGYTF
cdr3_nt: TGTGCCAGCAGGCCGATCCCGAGGGCCTCAAACCCTAACTATGGCTACACCTTC
j_call: TRBJ1-2
d_call: NA
clone_size: NA
v_call: TRBV28

cdr3_aa: CASSLLPAGGPTDTQYF
cdr3_nt: TGTGCCAGCAGCTTACTTCCTGCGGGAGGGCCCACAGATACGCAGTATTTT
j_call: TRBJ2-3
d_call: TRBD2
clone_size: many
v_call: TRBV7-2

cdr3_aa: CSAKRSEQYF
cdr3_nt: TGCAGTGCTAAAAGGAGCGAGCAGTACTTC
j_call: TRBJ2-7
d_call: NA
clone_size: many
v_call: TRBV20-1

cdr3_aa: CASRYGANVLTF
cdr3_nt: TGTGCCAGCAGGTATGGGGCCAACGTCCTGACTTTC
j_call: TRBJ2-6
d_call: NA
clone_size: few
v_call: TRBV2

cdr3_aa: CAISEPALLRETQYF
cdr3_nt: TGTGCCATCAGTGAGCCCGCCTTACTCCGGGAGACCCAGTACTTC
j_call: TRBJ2-5
d_call: NA
clone_size: NA
v_call: TRBV10-3

cdr3_aa: CASSPASAGKNIQYF
cdr3_nt: TGTGCCAGCAGCCCCGCCTCCGCGGGCAAAAACATTCAGTACTTC
j_call: TRBJ2-4
d_call: NA
clone_size: many
v_call: TRBV7-9

cdr3_aa: CASSYSGASGGPSSYEQYF
cdr3_nt: TGTGCCAGCAGTTACTCTGGGGCTAGCGGGGGCCCTAGCTCCTACGAGCAGTACTTC
j_call: TRBJ2-7
d_call: TRBD2
clone_size: many
v_call: TRBV6-6

cdr3_aa: CASSPGQISNQPQHF
cdr3_nt: TGTGCCAGCAGCCCGGGACAGATTAGCAATCAGCCCCAGCATTTT
j_call: TRBJ1-5
d_call: TRBD1
clone_size: many
v_call: TRBV6-1

cdr3_aa: CASGPSRTSGGGSYNEQFF
cdr3_nt: TGTGCCAGCGGCCCAAGTCGGACTAGCGGGGGCGGCTCCTACAATGAGCAGTTCTTC
j_call: TRBJ2-1
d_call: TRBD2
clone_size: few
v_call: TRBV6-6

cdr3_aa: CASSSLGDTDTQYF
cdr3_nt: TGTGCCAGCAGTTCTTTAGGGGACACAGATACGCAGTATTTT
j_call: TRBJ2-3
d_call: NA
clone_size: many
v_call: TRBV28

cdr3_aa: CASSRRTGAVETQYF
cdr3_nt: TGTGCCAGTAGTAGACGGACAGGGGCAGTGGAGACCCAGTACTTC
j_call: TRBJ2-5
d_call: TRBD1
clone_size: NA
v_call: TRBV19

cdr3_aa: CSALGGLMNTEAFF
cdr3_nt: TGCAGTGCCTTGGGGGGTCTCATGAACACTGAAGCTTTCTTT
j_call: TRBJ1-1
d_call: NA
clone_size: NA
v_call: TRBV20-1

cdr3_aa: CAISESKGRRWTGELFF
cdr3_nt: TGTGCCATCAGTGAGTCAAAGGGTAGGAGATGGACCGGGGAGCTGTTTTTT
j_call: TRBJ2-2
d_call: NA
clone_size: many
v_call: TRBV10-3

cdr3_aa: CASSFQGALYNEQFF
cdr3_nt: TGTGCCAGCAGCTTTCAGGGGGCGTTATACAATGAGCAGTTCTTC
j_call: TRBJ2-1
d_call: TRBD1
clone_size: many
v_call: TRBV11-2

cdr3_aa: CAWSSGTEAFF
cdr3_nt: TGTGCCTGGAGCTCTGGTACTGAAGCTTTCTTT
j_call: TRBJ1-1
d_call: NA
clone_size: NA
v_call: TRBV30

cdr3_aa: CASSEVGVTTEAFF
cdr3_nt: TGTGCCAGCAGTGAAGTCGGGGTTACCACTGAAGCTTTCTTT
j_call: TRBJ1-1
d_call: NA
clone_size: many
v_call: TRBV6-1

cdr3_aa: CASSAGTGFMNTEAFF
cdr3_nt: TGCGCCAGCAGCGCTGGGACAGGGTTTATGAACACTGAAGCTTTCTTT
j_call: TRBJ1-1
d_call: TRBD1
clone_size: many
v_call: TRBV5-1

cdr3_aa: CASRDDSSGNTIYF
cdr3_nt: TGTGCCAGCAGGGATGACAGCTCTGGAAACACCATATATTTT
j_call: TRBJ1-3
d_call: NA
clone_size: NA
v_call: TRBV7-9

cdr3_aa: CSALGLAGSGELFF
cdr3_nt: TGCAGTGCTCTAGGACTAGCGGGGTCCGGGGAGCTGTTTTTT
j_call: TRBJ2-2
d_call: TRBD2
clone_size: many
v_call: TRBV20-1

cdr3_aa: CASSSAGWGGFVYEQFF
cdr3_nt: TGTGCCAGCAGCTCAGCCGGTTGGGGGGGGTTTGTATATGAGCAGTTCTTC
j_call: TRBJ2-1
d_call: TRBD2
clone_size: once
v_call: TRBV7-9

cdr3_aa: CSARVQQGRPQHF
cdr3_nt: TGCAGTGCTAGAGTACAACAGGGAAGGCCCCAGCATTTT
j_call: TRBJ1-5
d_call: NA
clone_size: many
v_call: TRBV20-1

cdr3_aa: CASSSDPGGEANYGYTF
cdr3_nt: TGTGCCAGCAGCTCTGACCCAGGGGGCGAAGCTAACTATGGCTACACCTTC
j_call: TRBJ1-2
d_call: TRBD1
clone_size: many
v_call: TRBV7-9

cdr3_aa: CASSLVLQQGAGELFF
cdr3_nt: TGTGCCAGCAGCTTAGTTCTTCAGCAGGGAGCCGGGGAGCTGTTTTTT
j_call: TRBJ2-2
d_call: NA
clone_size: many
v_call: TRBV7-8

cdr3_aa: CASSQGQSSTDTQYF
cdr3_nt: TGTGCCAGCAGTCAGGGACAGTCTAGCACAGATACGCAGTATTTT
j_call: TRBJ2-3
d_call: TRBD1
clone_size: many
v_call: TRBV6-6